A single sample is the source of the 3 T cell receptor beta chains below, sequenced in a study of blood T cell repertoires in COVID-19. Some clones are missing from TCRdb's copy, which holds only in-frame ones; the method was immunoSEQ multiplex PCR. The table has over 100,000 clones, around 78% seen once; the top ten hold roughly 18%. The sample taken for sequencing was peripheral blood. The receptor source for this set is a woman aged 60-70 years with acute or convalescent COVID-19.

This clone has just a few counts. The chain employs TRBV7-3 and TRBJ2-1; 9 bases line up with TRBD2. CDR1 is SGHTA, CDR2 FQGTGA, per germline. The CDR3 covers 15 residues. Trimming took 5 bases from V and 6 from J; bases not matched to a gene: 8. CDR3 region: CASSQAGGKINEQFF. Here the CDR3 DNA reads TGTGCCAGCAGCCAAGCGGGGGGTAAAATCAATGAGCAGTTCTTC.

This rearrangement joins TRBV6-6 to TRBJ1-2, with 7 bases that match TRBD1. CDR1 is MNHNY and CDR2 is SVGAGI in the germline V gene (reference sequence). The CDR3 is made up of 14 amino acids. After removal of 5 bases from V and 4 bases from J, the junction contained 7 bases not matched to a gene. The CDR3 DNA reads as TGTGCCAGCAGTCACGGGACAGACAGCTATGGCTACACCTTC. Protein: CASSHGTDSYGYTF.

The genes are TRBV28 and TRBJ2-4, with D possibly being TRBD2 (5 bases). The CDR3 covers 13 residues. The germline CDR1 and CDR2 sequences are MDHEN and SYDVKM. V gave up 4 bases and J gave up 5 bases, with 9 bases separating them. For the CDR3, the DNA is TGTGCCAGCAGTTCGGGATATCAAAACATTCAGTACTTC. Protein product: CASSSGYQNIQYF.